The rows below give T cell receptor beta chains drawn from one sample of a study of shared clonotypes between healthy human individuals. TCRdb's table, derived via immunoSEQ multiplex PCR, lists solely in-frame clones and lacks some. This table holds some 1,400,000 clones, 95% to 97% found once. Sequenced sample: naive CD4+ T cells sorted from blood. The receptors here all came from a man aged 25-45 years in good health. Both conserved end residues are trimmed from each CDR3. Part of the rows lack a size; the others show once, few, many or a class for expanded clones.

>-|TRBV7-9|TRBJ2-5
ASGRFQETQY
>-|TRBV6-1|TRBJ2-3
ASRLTGTDTQY
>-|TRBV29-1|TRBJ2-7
SVLGGALSSYEQY
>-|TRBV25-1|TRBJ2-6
ASSATGANVLT
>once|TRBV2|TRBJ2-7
ASKKRGTGPDEQY
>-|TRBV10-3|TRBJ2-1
AISDGLAAYNEQF
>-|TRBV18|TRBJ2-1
ASSPSSFWDNEQF
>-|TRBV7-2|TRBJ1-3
ASSLPGNTIY
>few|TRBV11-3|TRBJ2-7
ASREQY
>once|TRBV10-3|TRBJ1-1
AISESGPGDTEAF
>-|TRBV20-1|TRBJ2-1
SASNYEQF
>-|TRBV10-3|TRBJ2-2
AIDRGNTGELF
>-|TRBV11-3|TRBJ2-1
ASSLDGETGEQF
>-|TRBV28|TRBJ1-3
ASSQQVPGPGTSGNTIY
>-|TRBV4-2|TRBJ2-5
ASSQTTGGEETQY
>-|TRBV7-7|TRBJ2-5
ASSLDSSSGTQY
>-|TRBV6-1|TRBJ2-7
ASSGDRGARYYEQY
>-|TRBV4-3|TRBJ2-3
ASSQLGGTDTQY
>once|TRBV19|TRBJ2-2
ASSMLAGAYTGELF
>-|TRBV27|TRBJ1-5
ASSSPGRNQPQH